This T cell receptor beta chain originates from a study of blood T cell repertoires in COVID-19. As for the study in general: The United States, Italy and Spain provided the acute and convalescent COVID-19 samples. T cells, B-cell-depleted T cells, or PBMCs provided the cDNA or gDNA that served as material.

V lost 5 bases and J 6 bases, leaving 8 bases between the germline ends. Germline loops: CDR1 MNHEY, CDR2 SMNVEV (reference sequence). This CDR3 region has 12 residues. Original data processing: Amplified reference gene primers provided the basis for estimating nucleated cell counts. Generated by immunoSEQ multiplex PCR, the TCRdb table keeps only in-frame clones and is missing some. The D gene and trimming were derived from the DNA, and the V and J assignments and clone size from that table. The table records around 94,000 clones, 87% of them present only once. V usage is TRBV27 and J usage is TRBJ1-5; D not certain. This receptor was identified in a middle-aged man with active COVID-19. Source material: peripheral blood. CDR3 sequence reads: CASSPPGQPQHF. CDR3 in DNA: TGTGCCAGCAGTCCCCCGGGTCAGCCCCAGCATTTT.